This TCR beta chain was found in a study of T cell repertoires in cytomegalovirus infection. Findings of the study overall: Using cumulative public TCR beta family frequency, the authors identified those who carried CMV together with the relevant HLA.

This clonotype has a count of ten or more. Antigen: not known. MiXCR, applied by TCRdb to the reads, yields one record per CDR3 protein. The sample contains around 94,000 distinct CDR3 sequences, approximately 15% of which appear only once. This receptor was identified in a human donor in good health (CMV status not recorded). Some clones in this sample may be carry-over from other donors' samples. Input material: PBMCs.

The CDR3 DNA follows: TGTGCCAGCAGCCGAACTAGCGGCCCAGATACGCAGTATTTT. It yields the protein CASSRTSGPDTQYF. The genes are TRBV7-2 and TRBJ2-3; 8 nucleotides agree with TRBD2. From germline, CDR1 is SGHTA and CDR2 FQGNSA. The CDR3 loop spans 14 amino acids. V gave up 5 bases and J gave up 4 bases; unmatched junction bases: 5.